This T cell receptor (beta chain) was recorded in a study of CD8 T cells in Susac syndrome. V lost 0 bases, J lost 7 bases, and 2 bases stayed unmatched. Germline CDR1 is LGHDT and CDR2 is YNNKEL (reference sequence). The CDR3 length is 15 residues. RNA totalling roughly 0.5 to 1 ug underwent reverse transcription with random hexamers. TCRdb reprocessed the immunoSEQ multiplex PCR reads with MiXCR, giving one entry per CDR3 protein. The sample gives 120,000 or so distinct CDR3 sequences, more than 90% of which show up once; 0.2% to 0.25% is in the top ten. The sample taken for sequencing was CD8+ T cells from PBMCs. The sequence was collected from a human donor with Susac syndrome. V usage is TRBV3-1 and J usage is TRBJ1-4; 10 positions agree with TRBD1. This CDR3 is CASSQEGQGLEKLFF. In nucleotides, the CDR3 is TGTGCCAGCAGCCAAGAGGGACAGGGGCTTGAAAAACTGTTTTTT.